This is a list of T cell receptor beta chains from one sample in a study of technical replicates of blood from a few donors. Clones were sequenced by immunoSEQ multiplex PCR, and TCRdb holds only the in-frame ones, with some missing. Of tens of thousands of clones detected, 90% to 95% appear once; the ten largest clones hold 0.25% to 0.3%. Sequenced material: T cells isolated from PBMCs. Every receptor here comes from a human donor in good health. The CDR3 runs from the conserved cysteine through the conserved F or W. D genes are given only for firm matches. Only some rows state a clone size, as once, few, many or a class for expanded clones.

TRBV19	once	TRBJ2-3	-	CASSIDRESTDTQYF	TGTGCCAGTAGTATAGACCGGGAGTCCACAGATACGCAGTATTTT
TRBV19	-	TRBJ1-2	TRBD1	CASSIPGQGLDGYTF	TGTGCCAGTAGTATCCCTGGACAGGGGTTAGATGGCTACACCTTC
TRBV9	-	TRBJ2-7	TRBD1	CASSVEGGGTGRYEQYF	TGTGCCAGCAGCGTAGAGGGGGGAGGGACAGGGCGTTACGAGCAGTACTTC
TRBV19	-	TRBJ2-7	-	CASSTPVSRGFEQYF	TGTGCCAGTAGTACTCCGGTCTCCCGGGGATTCGAGCAGTACTTC
TRBV5-1	-	TRBJ2-5	-	CASTLGGLGGETQYF	TGCGCCAGCACCTTGGGGGGTCTAGGAGGAGAGACCCAGTACTTC
TRBV27	-	TRBJ1-2	TRBD1	CASSCYRTGGCNPYGYTF	TGTGCCAGCAGCTGCTATCGGACAGGGGGCTGCAACCCCTATGGCTACACCTTC
TRBV27	-	TRBJ2-1	TRBD2	CASSSRLAGGPGNEQFF	TGTGCCAGCAGTTCCCGACTAGCGGGGGGGCCGGGCAATGAGCAGTTCTTC
TRBV15	-	TRBJ1-2	-	CATSRVRVDYGYTF	TGTGCCACCAGCAGAGTCCGGGTGGACTATGGCTACACCTTC
TRBV5-6	-	TRBJ2-7	-	CASSLGGLEQYF	TGTGCCAGCAGCTTGGGAGGGCTTGAGCAGTACTTC
TRBV7-2	-	TRBJ2-6	TRBD1	CASSPRTGAGSGANVLTF	TGTGCCAGCAGCCCCCGGACAGGGGCTGGCTCTGGGGCCAACGTCCTGACTTTC
TRBV2	-	TRBJ2-1	TRBD2	CASSRLAGGRNEQFF	TGTGCCAGCAGTCGTCTAGCGGGGGGGCGCAATGAGCAGTTCTTC
TRBV18	-	TRBJ2-3	TRBD2	CASSASGSPSADTQYF	TGTGCCAGCTCGGCTAGCGGGAGCCCCAGCGCAGATACGCAGTATTTT
TRBV6-5	-	TRBJ2-2	-	CASSYRAGANTGELFF	TGTGCCAGCAGTTACAGGGCAGGGGCGAACACCGGGGAGCTGTTTTTT
TRBV7-2	-	TRBJ1-6	-	CASSPITNSPLHF	TGTGCCAGCAGCCCAATTACAAATTCACCCCTCCACTTT
TRBV9	-	TRBJ1-2	TRBD1	CASSVVGQANYGYTF	TGTGCCAGCAGCGTAGTGGGACAGGCTAACTATGGCTACACCTTC
TRBV18	-	TRBJ2-7	TRBD1	CASSPVSGGVGYEQYF	TGTGCCAGCTCACCAGTTTCAGGGGGCGTCGGCTACGAGCAGTACTTC
TRBV4-1	-	TRBJ2-7	TRBD1	CASSQTDAGGGYEQYF	TGCGCCAGCAGCCAAACAGACGCAGGGGGCGGCTACGAGCAGTACTTC
TRBV15	-	TRBJ1-5	-	CATSLMKEEAQHF	TGTGCCACCAGCTTGATGAAAGAGGAGGCCCAGCATTTT
TRBV30	once	TRBJ1-2	-	CAWRGGRVFRGYTF	TGTGCCTGGAGGGGGGGTCGAGTATTTAGAGGCTACACCTTC
TRBV2	once	TRBJ1-6	TRBD1	CASSSSGTGGRNSPLHF	TGTGCCAGCAGTTCTTCCGGGACAGGGGGCCGTAATTCACCCCTCCACTTT
TRBV5-6	-	TRBJ2-7	TRBD2	CASSGGTSGLSSYEQYF	TGTGCCAGCAGCGGCGGGACTAGCGGGTTGAGCTCCTACGAGCAGTACTTC
TRBV6-4	-	TRBJ1-2	TRBD1	CASSDSPGQMYGYTF	TGTGCCAGCAGTGACTCGCCGGGACAGATGTATGGCTACACCTTC
TRBV5-1	-	TRBJ1-4	-	CASRLMTVTNEKLFF	TGCGCCAGCAGACTAATGACAGTTACTAATGAAAAACTGTTTTTT
TRBV4-1	once	TRBJ2-7	TRBD1	CASSYRDRGFDEQYF	TGCGCCAGCAGCTATCGGGACAGGGGTTTCGACGAGCAGTACTTC